These 14 T cell receptor beta chains were sequenced from one sample in a study of T-cell reconstitution after alpha-beta-depleted transplantation in children. It was with unique molecular identifiers that the TCRbeta library was prepared. TCRdb ran MiXCR on the PCR reads and lists one entry per CDR3 protein. Of fewer than 750,000 distinct CDR3 sequences in the sample, approximately 30% are singletons; the top ten hold 35% to 40%. Specimen: PBMCs, collected before TCRalphabeta/CD19-depleted stem cell transplant. These receptors all stem from a boy younger than two with Wiskott-Aldrich syndrome, due to receive a stem cell transplant.

The gene calls are TRBV4-2 and TRBJ2-2, with 9 bases lining up with TRBD1. V dropped 4 bases and J dropped 7; count of bases not matched to a gene: 13. Germline V gene data show CDR1 as LGHNA and CDR2 as YNFKEQ. CDR3 length: 17 amino acids. The CDR3 DNA follows: TGTGCCAGCAGCCCGGGACAGGGTTTAGGGGGAGGCGGGGAGCTGTTTTTT. This encodes CASSPGQGLGGGGELFF.

The sample holds a few counts of this clonotype. This chain links TRBV20-1 with TRBJ2-4; D is possibly TRBD2 (6 bases). This CDR3 is built from 16 residues. Trimming shortened V by 3 bases and J by 2 bases, and 17 bases separated the two germline ends. The germline V gene encodes CDR1 DFQATT and CDR2 SNEGSKA (reference sequence). CDR3 bases: TGCAGTGCTAGCTTTCCGGCTAGCGTCTCCAAAAACATTCAGTACTTC. As protein: CSASFPASVSKNIQYF.

This clonotype has a handful of counts. The J gene is TRBJ2-2, the V gene TRBV20-1; D possibly corresponds to TRBD1 (5 bases). With 5 bases removed from V and 5 bases from J, the gap between germline ends came to 18 bases. In germline, CDR1 is DFQATT, CDR2 SNEGSKA (reference sequence). CDR3 size: 15 residues. This CDR3 is CSASDSSRSTGELFF. The CDR3 bases are TGCAGTGCTTCAGACAGCTCCCGAAGTACCGGGGAGCTGTTTTTT.

The chain recombines TRBV7-2 with TRBJ2-3; a possible D gene is TRBD1 (5 bases). Germline values: CDR1 SGHTA, CDR2 FQGNSA. The CDR3 consists of 14 residues. Trimming removed 4 bases at V and 5 bases at J, with 13 bases between. The CDR3 region is CASSSIGVGDTQYF. In nucleotides, the CDR3 is TGTGCCAGCAGCTCCATAGGGGTCGGAGATACGCAGTATTTT.

A few counts support this clonotype. The chain has TRBV5-1 and TRBJ2-1; D might be TRBD1 or TRBD2, each matching 5 bases. The CDR3 covers 15 residues. V was trimmed by 1 base and J by 6 bases, leaving 14 bases between them. Germline V lookup: CDR1 SGHRS, CDR2 YFSETQ. CDR3 bases: TGCGCCAGCAGCTTGTGGGACGGTTCTTCCAATGAGCAGTTCTTC. As protein: CASSLWDGSSNEQFF.

This clonotype has just a few counts. The gene calls are TRBV10-1 and TRBJ2-2; no clear D. In germline, CDR1 is WNHNN, CDR2 SYGVQD (reference sequence). The CDR3 sequence is 15 residues long. The ends were cut back, 3 bases at V and 1 base at J, with 9 bases in the middle. CDR3 sequence: CASSEDGVNTGELFF. The CDR3 DNA is TGCGCCAGCAGTGAAGATGGGGTGAACACCGGGGAGCTGTTTTTT.

Only a few counts were recorded for this clonotype. This sequence joins TRBV24-1 and TRBJ2-1; 14 positions match TRBD2. Germline values: CDR1 KGHDR, CDR2 SFDVKD. The V gene end was trimmed by 4 bases and the J gene end by 0 bases; junction bases not matched to a gene: 7. This CDR3 contains 19 residues. The CDR3 DNA reads as TGTGCCACCAGTGACCCCGGACTAGCGGGAGGAAGCTCCTACAATGAGCAGTTCTTC. This translates into CATSDPGLAGGSSYNEQFF.

This rearrangement joins TRBV12-3 or TRBV12-4 to TRBJ1-2; maybe TRBD1 (6 bases). Deletions cut 3 bases from V and 8 bases from J, with 19 bases between. The CDR3 sequence is 15 residues long. CDR3 nucleotide sequence: TGTGCCAGCAGTTTTTGGGGGGGGGGCGCAGGAGGCTACACCTTC. It encodes CASSFWGGGAGGYTF.

This chain links TRBV29-1 with TRBJ2-7; D perhaps matches TRBD1 (5 bases). Deletions cut 4 bases from V and 3 bases from J, with 10 bases between. CDR3 length: 12 amino acids. Germline V lookup: CDR1 SQVTM, CDR2 ANQGSEA. The CDR3 DNA sequence: TGCAGCGTTGGTGGTGGACACTACGAGCAGTACTTC. As protein: CSVGGGHYEQYF.

The V gene is TRBV20-1, the J gene TRBJ1-6; D not resolved. This CDR3 contains 14 residues. The V end lost 0 bases, the J end lost 7 bases, and 10 bases lay between the germline ends. The germline CDR1 and CDR2 sequences are DFQATT and SNEGSKA (reference sequence). CDR3 loop: CSARDMEFNSPLHF. The CDR3 DNA follows: TGCAGTGCTAGAGACATGGAATTCAATTCACCCCTCCACTTT.

V usage is TRBV5-4 and J usage is TRBJ2-1; TRBD2 matches at 12 bases. The CDR3 spans 16 residues. V lost 3 bases and J lost 4; bases outside the gene matches: 5. The germline gives CDR1 SGHNT, CDR2 YYREEE (reference sequence). The CDR3 spells CASSSSGTSGYNEQFF. Here the CDR3 DNA reads TGTGCCAGCAGCTCTTCCGGGACTAGCGGGTACAATGAGCAGTTCTTC.

The chain carries TRBV29-1 and TRBJ2-7; D perhaps matches TRBD2 (5 bases). The CDR3 is 12 amino acids. Trimming took off 1 base at V and 6 bases at J, with 10 bases between the two ends. Germline CDR1 SQVTM, CDR2 ANQGSEA. CDR3 nucleotides: TGCAGCGTTGAAGCGGGAAGGACCGAGCAGTACTTC. It translates to CSVEAGRTEQYF.

This chain links TRBV7-6 with TRBJ2-3, with D perhaps matching TRBD1 (5 bases). From germline, CDR1 is SGHVS and CDR2 FNYEAQ. Between the trimmed V and J ends, which lost 5 bases and 4 bases, there was a span of 22 bases. The CDR3 loop spans 17 amino acids. CDR3 bases: TGTGCCAGCAGCCTAAGGCCCCGACATGGACACGCAGATACGCAGTATTTT. This codes for CASSLRPRHGHADTQYF. The full variable domain, completed using reference TRBV7-6 and TRBJ2-3, is GAGVSQSPRYKVTKRGQDVALRCDPISGHVSLYWYRQALGQGPEFLTYFNYEAQQDKSGLPNDRFSAERPEGSISTLTIQRTEQRDSAMYRCASSLRPRHGHADTQYFGPGTRLTVL.

This clonotype appeared a few times. The chain employs TRBV6-5 and TRBJ1-6; no clear D gene. The V gene's germline CDR1 is MNHEY and CDR2 SVGAGI. V lost 2 bases and J 8 bases, leaving 10 bases between the germline ends. The CDR3 length is 14 residues. The CDR3 sequence is CASSYVRAHSPLHF. CDR3 coding DNA: TGTGCCAGCAGTTACGTAAGGGCGCATTCACCCCTCCACTTT.